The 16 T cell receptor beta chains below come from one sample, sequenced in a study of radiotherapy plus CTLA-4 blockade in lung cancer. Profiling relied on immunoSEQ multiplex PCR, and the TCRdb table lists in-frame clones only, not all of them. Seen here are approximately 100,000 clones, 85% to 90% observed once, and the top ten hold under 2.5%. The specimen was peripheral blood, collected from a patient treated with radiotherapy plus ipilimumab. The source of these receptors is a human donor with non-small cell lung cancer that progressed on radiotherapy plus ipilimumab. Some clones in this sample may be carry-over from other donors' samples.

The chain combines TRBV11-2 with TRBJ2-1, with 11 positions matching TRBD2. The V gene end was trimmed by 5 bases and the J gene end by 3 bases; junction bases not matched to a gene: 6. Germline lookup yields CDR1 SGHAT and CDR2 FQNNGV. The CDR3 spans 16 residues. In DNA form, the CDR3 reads TGTGCCAGCAGCGCCCGACTAGCGGGGATCTACAATGAGCAGTTCTTC. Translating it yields CASSARLAGIYNEQFF.

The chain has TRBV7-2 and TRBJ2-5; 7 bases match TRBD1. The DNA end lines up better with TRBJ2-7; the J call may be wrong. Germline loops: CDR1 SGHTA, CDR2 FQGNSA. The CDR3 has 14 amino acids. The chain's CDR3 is CASSLRQGPYEQYF. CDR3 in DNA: TGTGCCAGCAGCTTACGACAGGGCCCCTACGAGCAGTACTTC.

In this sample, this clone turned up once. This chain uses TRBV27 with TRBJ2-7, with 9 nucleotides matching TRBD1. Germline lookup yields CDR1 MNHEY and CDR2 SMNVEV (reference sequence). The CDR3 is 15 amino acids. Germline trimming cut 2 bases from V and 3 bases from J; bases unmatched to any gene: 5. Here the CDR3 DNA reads TGTGCCAGCAGTTTACCACAGGGGGCCGTCTACGAGCAGTACTTC. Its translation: CASSLPQGAVYEQYF.

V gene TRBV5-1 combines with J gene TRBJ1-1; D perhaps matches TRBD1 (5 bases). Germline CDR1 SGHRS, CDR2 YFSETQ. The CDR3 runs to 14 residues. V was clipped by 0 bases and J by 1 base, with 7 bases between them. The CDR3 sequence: CASSLGTQNTEAFF. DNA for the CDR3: TGCGCCAGCAGCTTGGGGACACAGAACACTGAAGCTTTCTTT.

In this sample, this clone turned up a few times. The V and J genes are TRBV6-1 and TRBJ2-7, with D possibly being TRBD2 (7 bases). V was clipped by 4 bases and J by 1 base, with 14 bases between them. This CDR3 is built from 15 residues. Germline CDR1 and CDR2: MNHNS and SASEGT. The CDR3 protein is CASSVGGGGSYEQYF. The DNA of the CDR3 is TGTGCCAGCAGTGTGGGGGGAGGGGGGTCCTACGAGCAGTACTTC.

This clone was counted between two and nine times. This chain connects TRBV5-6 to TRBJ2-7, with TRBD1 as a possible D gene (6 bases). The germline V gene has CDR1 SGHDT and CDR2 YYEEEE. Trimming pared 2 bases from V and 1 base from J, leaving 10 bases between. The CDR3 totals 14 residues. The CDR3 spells CASSFIGQSYEQYF. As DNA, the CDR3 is TGTGCCAGCAGCTTTATTGGACAGTCCTACGAGCAGTACTTC.

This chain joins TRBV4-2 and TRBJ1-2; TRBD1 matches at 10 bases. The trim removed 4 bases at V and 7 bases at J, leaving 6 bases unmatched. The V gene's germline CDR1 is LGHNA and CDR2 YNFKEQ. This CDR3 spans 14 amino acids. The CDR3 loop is CASSRQGQGIGYTF. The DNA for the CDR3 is TGTGCCAGCAGCCGACAGGGACAGGGGATTGGCTACACCTTC.

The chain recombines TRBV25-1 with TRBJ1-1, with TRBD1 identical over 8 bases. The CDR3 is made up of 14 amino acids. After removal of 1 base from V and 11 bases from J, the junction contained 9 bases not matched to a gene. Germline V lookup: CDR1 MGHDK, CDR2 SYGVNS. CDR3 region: CASSEFFDRGSAFF. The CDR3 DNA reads TGTGCCAGCAGTGAATTCTTCGACAGGGGATCGGCTTTCTTT. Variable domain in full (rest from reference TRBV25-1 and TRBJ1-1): EADIYQTPRYLVIGTGKKITLECSQTMGHDKMYWYQQDPGMELHLIHYSYGVNSTEKGDLSSESTVSRIRTEHFPLTLESARPSHTSQYLCASSEFFDRGSAFFGQGTRLTVV.

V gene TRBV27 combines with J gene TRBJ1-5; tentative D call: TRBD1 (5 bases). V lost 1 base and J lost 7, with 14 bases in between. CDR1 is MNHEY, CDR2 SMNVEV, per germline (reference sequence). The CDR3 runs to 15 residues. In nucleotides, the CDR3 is TGTGCCAGCAGTTTATACAGGTCCCTTGGGCAGCCCCAGCATTTT. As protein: CASSLYRSLGQPQHF.

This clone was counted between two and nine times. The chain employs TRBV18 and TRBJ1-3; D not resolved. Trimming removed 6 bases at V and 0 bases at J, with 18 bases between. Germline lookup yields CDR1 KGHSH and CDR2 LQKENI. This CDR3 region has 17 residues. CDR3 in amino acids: CASSPTLPTSSGNTIYF. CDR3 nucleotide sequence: TGTGCCAGCTCCCCGACCCTACCGACGAGCTCTGGAAACACCATATATTTT. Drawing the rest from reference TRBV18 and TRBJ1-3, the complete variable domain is NAGVMQNPRHLVRRRGQEARLRCSPMKGHSHVYWYRQLPEEGLKFMVYLQKENIIDESGMPKERFSAEFPKEGPSILRIQQVVRGDSAAYFCASSPTLPTSSGNTIYFGEGSWLTVV.

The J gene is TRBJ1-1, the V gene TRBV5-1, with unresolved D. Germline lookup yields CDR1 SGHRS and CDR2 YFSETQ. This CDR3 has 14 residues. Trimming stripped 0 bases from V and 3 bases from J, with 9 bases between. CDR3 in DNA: TGCGCCAGCAGCTTGGCCGCGGTGGACACTGAAGCTTTCTTT. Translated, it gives CASSLAAVDTEAFF.

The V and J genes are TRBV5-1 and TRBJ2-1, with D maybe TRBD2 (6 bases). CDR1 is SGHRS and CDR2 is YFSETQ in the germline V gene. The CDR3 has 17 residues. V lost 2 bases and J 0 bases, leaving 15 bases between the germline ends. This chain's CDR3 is CASSFGVGGYSYNEQFF. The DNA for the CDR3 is TGCGCCAGCAGCTTCGGGGTCGGGGGTTACTCCTACAATGAGCAGTTCTTC.

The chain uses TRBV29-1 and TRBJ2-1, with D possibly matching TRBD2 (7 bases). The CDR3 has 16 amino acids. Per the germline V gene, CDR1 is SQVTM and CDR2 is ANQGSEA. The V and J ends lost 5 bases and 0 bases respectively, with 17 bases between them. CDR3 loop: CSVRGGALSSYNEQFF. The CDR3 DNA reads TGCAGCGTTAGGGGGGGGGCCTTAAGCTCCTACAATGAGCAGTTCTTC.

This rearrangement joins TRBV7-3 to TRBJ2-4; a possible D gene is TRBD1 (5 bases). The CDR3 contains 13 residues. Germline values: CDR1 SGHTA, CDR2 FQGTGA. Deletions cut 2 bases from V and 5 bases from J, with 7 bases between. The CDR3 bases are TGTGCCAGCAGCTTACAGGGCGAAAACATTCAGTACTTC. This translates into CASSLQGENIQYF.

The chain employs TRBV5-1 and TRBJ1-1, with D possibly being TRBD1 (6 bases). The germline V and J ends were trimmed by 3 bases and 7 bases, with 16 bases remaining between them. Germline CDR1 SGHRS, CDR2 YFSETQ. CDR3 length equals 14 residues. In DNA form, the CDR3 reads TGCGCCAGCAGCTCCCTAAGGGGGGAGAGTGAAGCTTTCTTT. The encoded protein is CASSSLRGESEAFF.

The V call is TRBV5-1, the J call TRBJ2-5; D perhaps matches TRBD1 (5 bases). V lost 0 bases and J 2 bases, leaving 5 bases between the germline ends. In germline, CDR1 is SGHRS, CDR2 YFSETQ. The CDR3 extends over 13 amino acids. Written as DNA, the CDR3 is TGCGCCAGCAGCTTGGACAGGCAAGAGACCCAGTACTTC. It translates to CASSLDRQETQYF.